The 2 T cell receptor beta chains reported below all come from one sample, sequenced in a study of blood T cell repertoires in COVID-19. TCRdb keeps only in-frame clones here, not all; method: immunoSEQ multiplex PCR. The sample has about 36,000 clones; roughly 75% are singletons. Sequencing used peripheral blood. The receptors here all came from a man between 65 and 85 years old with acute or convalescent COVID-19.

The chain links TRBV5-6 to TRBJ2-7, with TRBD1 matching 8 bases. There are 15 residues in the CDR3. With V trimmed by 3 bases and J by 1 base, 6 bases remained unmatched. CDR1 and CDR2 from the germline V gene are SGHDT and YYEEEE. Here the CDR3 reads CASSSRQGMSYEQYF. DNA for the CDR3: TGTGCCAGCAGCTCCCGACAGGGGATGTCCTACGAGCAGTACTTC.

The rearrangement links TRBV12-5 to TRBJ2-2; D perhaps matches TRBD1 (5 bases). The germline CDR1 and CDR2 sequences are LGHNT and FRNRAP. This CDR3 has 14 amino acids. The V gene lost 3 bases and the J gene lost 4 bases, with 9 bases spanning the gap. The CDR3 sequence: CASGLSTGTGELFF. The CDR3 nucleotides read TGTGCTAGTGGTTTATCCACAGGCACCGGGGAGCTGTTTTTT.